This T cell receptor beta chain was sequenced in a study of sequential checkpoint blockade in melanoma. Treatment in this sample: randomized to nivolumab then ipilimumab (arm A) or the reverse (arm B). Sorted cells were live CD3+CD8+, lacking CD19 and CD56, from PBMCs. This CDR3 spans 14 amino acids. V shed 1 base and J 4 bases; nucleotides not matched to a gene: 3. CDR1 and CDR2 (germline): MGHRA, YSYEKL. Assay: immunoSEQ multiplex PCR; the TCRdb copy retains only in-frame clones and omits some. The sample has around 9,100 clones, 50% to 70% seen once; the top ten hold around two fifths. In this sample, this clone turned up a few times.

The sample was CD8+ T cells sorted from blood (inferred from file names), taken from a patient given nivolumab and ipilimumab in sequence. V is TRBV4-1 and J is TRBJ1-1; 7 bases line up with TRBD1. The clonotype originates from a human donor with melanoma. CDR3 sequence: CASSQVQGSTEAFF. DNA for the CDR3: TGCGCCAGCAGCCAAGTACAGGGGTCCACTGAAGCTTTCTTT.